This TCR beta chain was observed in a study of T cells in Graves' hyperthyroidism and ophthalmopathy. The CDR3 is made up of 15 amino acids. The germline CDR1 and CDR2 sequences are SGHTA and FQGNSA. V was clipped by 6 bases and J by 3 bases, with 14 bases between them. This clonotype was recorded at least ten times. From RNA transcripts, TCR beta CDR3 regions were amplified. HTBI primers were used for first-round RT-PCR of the TCR CDR3. TCRdb redid the calling of the multiplex PCR reads with MiXCR, one entry per CDR3 protein. This table has 410,000 or so distinct CDR3 sequences, about 14% appearing once.

The chain employs TRBV7-2 and TRBJ1-4; D is perhaps TRBD1 (6 bases). The receptor was isolated from a man in his late teens or twenties with Graves' ophthalmopathy. Sequences were obtained from blood. As DNA, the CDR3 is TGTGCCAGCAGGGGGCAGGGGTTCGCTAATGAAAAACTGTTTTTT. Translated: CASRGQGFANEKLFF.